Shown below are 8 T cell receptor beta chains from a single sample sequenced in a study of blood T cell repertoires in COVID-19. Here immunoSEQ multiplex PCR was the method, and the copy in TCRdb shows in-frame clones only, minus some. The repertoire holds roughly 220,000 clones, around 80% seen once, with about 5.5% in the top ten. The sample taken for sequencing was peripheral blood. Source of these receptors: a woman in her 70s with acute or convalescent COVID-19.

CDR3 in amino acids: CASRDRLAGNNEQFF. In DNA, the CDR3 is TGTGCCAGCAGGGATCGACTAGCGGGCAACAATGAGCAGTTCTTC. This chain uses TRBV6-5 with TRBJ2-1; 10 bases match TRBD2. V was clipped by 6 bases and J by 5 bases; unmatched bases: 7. Germline V gene sequence: CDR1 MNHEY, CDR2 SVGAGI. The CDR3 has 15 amino acids.

This chain joins TRBV9 and TRBJ2-2; TRBD2 matches 12 bases. The CDR3 sequence is 15 residues long. V was clipped by 7 bases and J by 7 bases; unmatched bases: 8. Germline CDR1 is SGDLS and CDR2 is YYNGEE. CDR3 amino acids: CASAPSGRAGGELFF. The CDR3 DNA reads as TGTGCCAGCGCCCCTAGCGGGAGGGCCGGCGGGGAGCTGTTTTTT. Full variable domain (rest looked up from reference TRBV9 and TRBJ2-2): DSGVTQTPKHLITATGQRVTLRCSPRSGDLSVYWYQQSLDQGLQFLIQYYNGEERAKGNILERFSAQQFPDLHSELNLSSLELGDSALYFCASAPSGRAGGELFFGEGSRLTVL.

The chain has TRBV9 and TRBJ2-5, with TRBD2 matching 7 bases. Losses at the gene ends were 2 bases for V and 3 bases for J; bases not matched to a gene: 1. This CDR3 is built from 13 residues. Per germline, CDR1 SGDLS and CDR2 YYNGEE. The DNA for the CDR3 is TGTGCCAGCAGCGTCCTAGCGGAAGAGACCCAGTACTTC. This sequence encodes CASSVLAEETQYF.

This chain uses TRBV24-1 with TRBJ2-3; D is perhaps TRBD1 (5 bases). CDR1 is KGHDR, CDR2 SFDVKD, per germline. Trimming removed 0 bases from V and 3 bases from J, with 12 bases in between. CDR3 length: 16 amino acids. CDR3 protein: CATSDLKGRGTDTQYF. Written as DNA, the CDR3 is TGTGCCACCAGTGATTTGAAGGGGCGCGGAACAGATACGCAGTATTTT.

There are a few counts of this clone. This chain joins TRBV18 and TRBJ1-6; 7 nucleotides match TRBD1. Germline values: CDR1 KGHSH, CDR2 LQKENI. The CDR3 is 13 residues long. Germline trimming cut 7 bases from V and 7 bases from J; bases unmatched to any gene: 4. CDR3 amino acids: CASYGTANSPLHF. In DNA form, the CDR3 reads TGTGCCAGCTACGGGACAGCCAATTCACCCCTCCACTTT.

This clone showed up just a few times. V is TRBV28 and J is TRBJ2-3; TRBD2 aligns across 8 bases. With 1 base clipped from V and 0 bases from J, the junction kept 6 bases outside the gene matches. The V gene's germline CDR1 is MDHEN and CDR2 SYDVKM. This CDR3 contains 17 residues. Here the CDR3 reads CASSLFAGGTSTDTQYF. The CDR3 DNA sequence: TGTGCCAGCAGTTTATTTGCGGGAGGAACTAGCACAGATACGCAGTATTTT. The variable domain in full, with the rest retrieved from reference TRBV28 and TRBJ2-3, is DVKVTQSSRYLVKRTGEKVFLECVQDMDHENMFWYRQDPGLGLRLIYFSYDVKMKEKGDIPEGYSVSREKKERFSLILESASTNQTSMYLCASSLFAGGTSTDTQYFGPGTRLTVL.

V is TRBV29-1 and J is TRBJ1-1; D gene ambiguous. The CDR3 contains 10 residues. Germline V gene lookup returns CDR1 SQVTM and CDR2 ANQGSEA. V was pared by 3 bases and J by 8 bases, with 7 bases between. The CDR3 reads CSVDTPEAFF. The CDR3 coding sequence is TGCAGCGTTGATACACCGGAAGCTTTCTTT.

The rearrangement links TRBV9 to TRBJ2-1; 8 bases are a match to TRBD2. This CDR3 is built from 15 residues. The V and J ends lost 0 bases and 6 bases, in that order; junction bases with no gene match: 5. Looked up from germline, CDR1 is SGDLS and CDR2 is YYNGEE. The CDR3 sequence is CASSVVAGSFNEQFF. CDR3 in DNA: TGTGCCAGCAGCGTAGTAGCGGGATCGTTCAATGAGCAGTTCTTC. Full variable domain (remainder filled in from reference TRBV9 and TRBJ2-1): DSGVTQTPKHLITATGQRVTLRCSPRSGDLSVYWYQQSLDQGLQFLIQYYNGEERAKGNILERFSAQQFPDLHSELNLSSLELGDSALYFCASSVVAGSFNEQFFGPGTRLTVL.